One sample yielded the 23 T cell receptor beta chains listed below, sequenced in a study of OX40 agonist ivuxolimab in advanced cancers. TCRdb's copy holds only in-frame clones and misses some; the assay was immunoSEQ multiplex PCR. The table records around 70,000 clones, around 85% of them present only once. The specimen comprised CD4+ or CD8+ T cells sorted from blood, sampled in a trial of the OX40 agonist ivuxolimab. The receptors stem from an adult with an advanced solid tumor such as melanoma, head and neck, liver or kidney cancer.

This clone was observed once. V and J are TRBV6-6 and TRBJ2-7; TRBD1 matches at 8 bases. The CDR3 sequence is 16 residues long. Trimming removed 2 bases from V and 6 bases from J; junction bases left unmatched: 12. Per germline, CDR1 MNHNY and CDR2 SVGAGI (reference sequence). CDR3 coding DNA: TGTGCCAGCAGTTACGGGACCGACAGGGGTCTCGGCGAGCAGTACTTC. Translation gives CASSYGTDRGLGEQYF.

Concerning this clone: Other nucleotide sequences in the sample specify the same CDR3. The chain recombines TRBV21-1 with TRBJ2-7. TRBV21-1 counts as a pseudogene. The CDR3 spans 14 residues. The CDR3: CASSKSEGTYEQYF. For the CDR3, the DNA is TGTGCCAGCAGCAAGTCTGAGGGGACCTACGAGCAGTACTTC.

V and J are TRBV15 and TRBJ1-2; D gene ambiguous. Per germline, CDR1 LNHNV and CDR2 YYDKDF (reference sequence). Trimming stripped 3 bases from V and 6 bases from J, with 17 bases between. CDR3 length: 15 residues. The CDR3, as DNA: TGTGCCACCAGCAGCCGTTGGGTAGTTGAGGATGGCTACACCTTC. Translation: CATSSRWVVEDGYTF.

V and J are TRBV28 and TRBJ2-3, with TRBD2 matching over 12 bases. The V gene's germline CDR1 is MDHEN and CDR2 SYDVKM. The length of the CDR3 is 16 residues. Trimming took 4 bases from V and 5 from J; bases not matched to a gene: 7. The DNA for the CDR3 is TGTGCCAGCAGTTGGACTAGCGGGGAGGGGGAAGATACGCAGTATTTT. This sequence encodes CASSWTSGEGEDTQYF. Full variable domain (rest looked up from reference TRBV28 and TRBJ2-3): DVKVTQSSRYLVKRTGEKVFLECVQDMDHENMFWYRQDPGLGLRLIYFSYDVKMKEKGDIPEGYSVSREKKERFSLILESASTNQTSMYLCASSWTSGEGEDTQYFGPGTRLTVL.

This clone has at least ten counts. The genes are TRBV11-3 and TRBJ1-1; D remains ambiguous. V was clipped by 1 base and J by 8 bases, with 11 bases between them. Looked up from germline, CDR1 is SGHNT and CDR2 is YENEEA. This CDR3 has 13 residues. The CDR3 bases are TGTGCCAGCAGCTTAGCCTCATCCCAGGAAGCTTTCTTT. It codes for CASSLASSQEAFF.

This chain uses TRBV5-1 with TRBJ1-1; D is unclear. Trimming stripped 6 bases from V and 5 bases from J, with 23 bases between. There are 16 residues in the CDR3. CDR1 is SGHRS, CDR2 YFSETQ, per germline. CDR3 loop: CASTTAPGLSGTEAFF. As DNA, the CDR3 is TGCGCCAGCACCACGGCCCCCGGACTGTCGGGGACTGAAGCTTTCTTT.

The genes are TRBV4-1 and TRBJ1-1, with a tentative D call TRBD1 (6 bases). CDR3 size: 15 residues. Germline CDR1 MGHRA, CDR2 YSYEKL. V lost 0 bases and J 5 bases, leaving 13 bases between the germline ends. DNA of the CDR3: TGCGCCAGCAGCCAAGAGGGGATAGGGGGAACTGAAGCTTTCTTT. Its protein product is CASSQEGIGGTEAFF.

The chain employs TRBV5-1 and TRBJ1-1; no definite D call. Germline loops: CDR1 SGHRS, CDR2 YFSETQ. V was cut by 4 bases and J by 0 bases, with 13 bases left in between. The CDR3 extends over 15 amino acids. CDR3 protein: CASSPTGRMNTEAFF. The CDR3 DNA reads TGCGCCAGCAGCCCGACCGGTAGGATGAACACTGAAGCTTTCTTT. The full variable domain, its missing parts supplied by reference TRBV5-1 and TRBJ1-1, is KAGVTQTPRYLIKTRGQQVTLSCSPISGHRSVSWYQQTPGQGLQFLFEYFSETQRNKGNFPGRFSGRQFSNSRSEMNVSTLELGDSALYLCASSPTGRMNTEAFFGQGTRLTVV.

The genes are TRBV27 and TRBJ2-5, with TRBD2 matching 8 bases. The CDR3 totals 16 residues. Germline V gene lookup returns CDR1 MNHEY and CDR2 SMNVEV (reference sequence). The V segment lost 7 bases and the J segment 5 bases; nucleotides outside the gene matches: 15. The CDR3, as DNA: TGTGCCAGCAACCCCATAGGGCGGGAGGTCGTGGAGACCCAGTACTTC. This codes for CASNPIGREVVETQYF.

This chain links TRBV6-1 with TRBJ1-5, with D unresolved. The CDR3 covers 23 residues. V was pared by 0 bases and J by 6 bases, with 36 bases between. Germline values: CDR1 MNHNS, CDR2 SASEGT. The CDR3 is CASSEAHNKRLSGVSRWSQPQHF. Written as DNA, the CDR3 is TGTGCCAGCAGTGAAGCTCACAACAAACGGTTGAGTGGGGTTTCTCGTTGGTCTCAGCCCCAGCATTTT.

The chain uses TRBV27 and TRBJ2-1; 10 bases are a match to TRBD2. J gave up 3 bases and V 6 bases, and 5 bases lay outside the gene matches. The CDR3 runs to 15 residues. Looked up from germline, CDR1 is MNHEY and CDR2 is SMNVEV (reference sequence). The CDR3 sequence: CASRVAGGNYNEQFF. The CDR3 bases are TGTGCCAGCAGGGTAGCGGGAGGTAACTACAATGAGCAGTTCTTC.

This clone was picked up one time. V gene TRBV20-1 combines with J gene TRBJ2-4, with D perhaps given as TRBD1 or TRBD2 (5 bases each). V was trimmed by 7 bases and J by 13 bases, leaving 17 bases between them. This CDR3 spans 11 amino acids. Per germline, CDR1 DFQATT and CDR2 SNEGSKA (reference sequence). The CDR3 nucleotides are TGCAGTGGGGGACCCACGCCCCGCCAGTACTTC. Translating it yields CSGGPTPRQYF.

V usage is TRBV9 and J usage is TRBJ2-2; no clear D gene. Trimming stripped 6 bases from V and 0 bases from J, with 12 bases between. The CDR3 is 15 residues long. Germline CDR1 SGDLS, CDR2 YYNGEE. The CDR3 DNA is TGTGCCAGCACCCCCGGCAACCCGAACACCGGGGAGCTGTTTTTT. Its translation is CASTPGNPNTGELFF.

The chain links TRBV28 to TRBJ2-3; D is ambiguous. The V end was cut by 3 bases, the J end by 11 bases, with 9 bases between. The CDR3 sequence is 11 residues long. CDR1 is MDHEN and CDR2 is SYDVKM in the germline V gene. The chain's CDR3 is CASSFTSEQYF. As DNA, the CDR3 is TGTGCCAGCAGTTTTACCTCTGAGCAGTATTTT.

This clone was picked up one time. This rearrangement joins TRBV7-2 to TRBJ2-7, with TRBD2 matching over 7 bases. Germline-derived CDR1 and CDR2 are SGHTA and FQGNSA. This CDR3 region has 15 residues. V shed 1 base and J 4 bases; nucleotides not matched to a gene: 7. CDR3 coding DNA: TGTGCCAGCAGCTTAGATGACGGGAGGTTATACGAGCAGTACTTC. Translating it yields CASSLDDGRLYEQYF.

This chain links TRBV28 with TRBJ1-5, with D unresolved. The CDR3 runs to 15 residues. V was cut by 3 bases and J by 0 bases, with 9 bases left in between. CDR1 and CDR2 (germline): MDHEN, SYDVKM. In nucleotides, the CDR3 is TGTGCCAGCAGTTTCTGGCAGGATAGCAATCAGCCCCAGCATTTT. Its protein product is CASSFWQDSNQPQHF.

This CDR3 is CASSLGDRTISPLHF. The CDR3 DNA reads TGTGCCAGCAGCCTGGGGGACAGGACCATTTCACCCCTCCACTTT. The chain has TRBV5-4 and TRBJ1-6, with 8 positions matching TRBD1. Losses at the gene ends were 4 bases for V and 9 bases for J; bases not matched to a gene: 9. Germline V lookup: CDR1 SGHNT, CDR2 YYREEE (reference sequence). This CDR3 region has 15 residues. The variable domain in full, completed from reference TRBV5-4 and TRBJ1-6, reads ETGVTQSPTHLIKTRGQQVTLRCSSQSGHNTVSWYQQALGQGPQFIFQYYREEENGRGNFPPRFSGLQFPNYSSELNVNALELDDSALYLCASSLGDRTISPLHFGNGTRLTVT.

The rearrangement joins TRBV6-6 to TRBJ2-7; tentatively, D is TRBD2 (6 bases). The CDR3 runs 14 residues. Deletions cut 5 bases from V and 3 bases from J, with 14 bases between. Per germline, CDR1 MNHNY and CDR2 SVGAGI (reference sequence). The CDR3 coding sequence is TGTGCCAGCAGTCAAAGGCAGGGACTCTACGAGCAGTACGTC. Encoded protein: CASSQRQGLYEQYV.

This chain joins TRBV7-2 and TRBJ2-1; 8 bases map to TRBD2. The CDR3 runs 16 residues. The trim removed 5 bases at V and 1 base at J, leaving 7 bases unmatched. CDR1 is SGHTA, CDR2 FQGNSA, per germline. CDR3 region: CASSTGTRGSYNEQFF. The CDR3, as DNA: TGTGCCAGCAGCACCGGGACTAGAGGGTCCTACAATGAGCAGTTCTTC.

The chain couples TRBV19 to TRBJ2-5; 13 bases map to TRBD2. This CDR3 spans 15 amino acids. The junction had 2 bases not matched to a gene; V was cut back by 6 bases and J by 1 base. Germline-derived CDR1 and CDR2 are LNHDA and SQIVND (reference sequence). This CDR3 reads CASRTSGGSQETQYF. The CDR3 DNA sequence: TGTGCCAGTAGGACTAGCGGGGGGTCCCAAGAGACCCAGTACTTC. The whole variable domain, remainder taken from reference TRBV19 and TRBJ2-5, is DGGITQSPKYLFRKEGQNVTLSCEQNLNHDAMYWYRQDPGQGLRLIYYSQIVNDFQKGDIAEGYSVSREKKESFPLTVTSAQKNPTAFYLCASRTSGGSQETQYFGPGTRLLVL.

Remarks on this clone: At one end the junction does not follow the germline gene, possibly because of a read error. V is TRBV6-5 and J is TRBJ2-1; no clear D gene. The germline gives CDR1 MNHEY, CDR2 SVGAGI. This CDR3 has 11 amino acids. CDR3 sequence reads: CATNSHNEQFF. DNA of the CDR3: TGTGCCACCAACTCCCACAATGAGCAGTTCTTC.

V usage is TRBV7-2 and J usage is TRBJ2-7; unclear D gene. This CDR3 has 13 amino acids. The V and J ends lost 1 base and 5 bases respectively, with 9 bases between them. Germline CDR1 SGHTA, CDR2 FQGNSA. The CDR3 DNA reads as TGTGCCAGCAGCTTAGATGGGGATGACGAGCAGTACTTC. This encodes CASSLDGDDEQYF.

This chain uses TRBV4-3 with TRBJ2-3; D not resolved. This CDR3 region has 14 residues. CDR1 is LGHNA and CDR2 is YSLEER in the germline V gene. Trimming stripped 1 base from V and 3 bases from J, with 8 bases between. CDR3 protein: CASSQGSATDTQYF. CDR3 coding DNA: TGCGCCAGCAGCCAAGGATCAGCAACAGATACGCAGTATTTT.